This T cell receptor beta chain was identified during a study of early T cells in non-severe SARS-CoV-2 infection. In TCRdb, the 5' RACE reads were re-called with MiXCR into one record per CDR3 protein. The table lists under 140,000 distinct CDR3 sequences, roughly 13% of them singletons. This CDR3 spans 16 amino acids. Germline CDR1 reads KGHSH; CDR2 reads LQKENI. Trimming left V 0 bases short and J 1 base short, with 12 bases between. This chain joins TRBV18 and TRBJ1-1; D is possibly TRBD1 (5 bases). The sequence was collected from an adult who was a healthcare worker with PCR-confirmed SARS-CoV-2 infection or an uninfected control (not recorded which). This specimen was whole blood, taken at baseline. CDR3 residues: CASSPPVGTGNTEAFF. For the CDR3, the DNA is TGTGCCAGCTCACCACCGGTGGGCACAGGGAACACTGAAGCTTTCTTT.